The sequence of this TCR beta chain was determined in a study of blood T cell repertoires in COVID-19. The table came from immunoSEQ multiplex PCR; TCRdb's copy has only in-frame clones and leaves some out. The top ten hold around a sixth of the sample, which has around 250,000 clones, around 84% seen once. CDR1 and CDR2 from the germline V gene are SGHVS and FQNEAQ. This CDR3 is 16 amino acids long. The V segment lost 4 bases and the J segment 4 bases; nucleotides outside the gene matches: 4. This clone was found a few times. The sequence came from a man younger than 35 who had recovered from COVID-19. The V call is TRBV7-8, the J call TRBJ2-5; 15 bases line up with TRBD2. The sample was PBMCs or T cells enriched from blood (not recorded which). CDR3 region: CASSWTSGGALETQYF. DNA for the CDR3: TGTGCCAGCAGCTGGACTAGCGGGGGGGCCCTAGAGACCCAGTACTTC.